These T cell receptor beta chains were read from a single sample in a study of T cells in Graves' hyperthyroidism and ophthalmopathy. TCRdb analysed the multiplex PCR reads with MiXCR anew, one entry per CDR3 protein. The sample has 500,000 or so distinct CDR3 sequences, around 16% seen once. Input material: blood. The receptors derive from a woman in her twenties or thirties with Graves' ophthalmopathy. Both conserved end residues are part of each CDR3. D genes are given only for firm matches. The size of a clone is reported for some rows only, either as once, few or many, or as a class for expanded clones.

J | size | D | V | DNA | CDR3
TRBJ2-1 | NA | TRBD1 | TRBV7-9 | TGTGCCAGCAGCTTATACCCAGGGGGCGCCCCCAATGAGCAGTTCTTC | CASSLYPGGAPNEQFF
TRBJ2-7 | few | TRBD1 | TRBV29-1 | TGCAGCGCACGCGGGACAGGGGACTACGAGCAGTACTTC | CSARGTGDYEQYF
TRBJ2-1 | NA | TRBD2 | TRBV19 | TGTGCCAGTAGCTCGACTAGCGGGATAGGGAATGAGCAGTTCTTC | CASSSTSGIGNEQFF
TRBJ1-1 | NA | TRBD1 | TRBV7-2 | TGTGCCAGCAGCCAAACAGGGGGCGGGACTGAAGCTTTCTTT | CASSQTGGGTEAFF
TRBJ1-2 | NA | TRBD1 | TRBV30 | TGTGCCTGGAAGTTCTCAGGGGGCGACTATGGCTACACCTTC | CAWKFSGGDYGYTF
TRBJ2-5 | NA | NA | TRBV5-1 | TGCGCCAGCTTCGGAGGCGGAGCCCAAGAGACCCAGTACTTC | CASFGGGAQETQYF
TRBJ2-1 | few | TRBD1 | TRBV6-1 | TGTGCCAGCAGTCCCTGGGACAGGGCCGACAATGAGCAGTTCTTC | CASSPWDRADNEQFF
TRBJ2-7 | many | TRBD2 | TRBV7-2 | TGTGCCAGCAGCCAGACTAGCGGGTACTCCTACGAGCAGTACTTC | CASSQTSGYSYEQYF
TRBJ1-1 | many | TRBD1 | TRBV15 | TGTGCCACCAGCAGATTGGGCTCGGGACAGGGAACTGAAGCTTTCTTT | CATSRLGSGQGTEAFF
TRBJ1-2 | few | TRBD1 | TRBV6-2/TRBV6-3 | TGTGCCAGCAGTTACACCCGGACAGGAGAATACTATGGCTACACCTTC | CASSYTRTGEYYGYTF
TRBJ1-5 | many | NA | TRBV12-3/TRBV12-4 | TGTGCCAGCAGACCTGACAGTTTCCATCAGCCCCAGCATTTT | CASRPDSFHQPQHF
TRBJ2-5 | many | NA | TRBV28 | TGTGCCAGCAGTTTAGGACAGTTGAAGCAAGAGACCCAGTACTTC | CASSLGQLKQETQYF
TRBJ2-1 | once | NA | TRBV5-1 | TGCGCCAGCAACTTAAACACACCCGGATATGAGCAGTTCTTC | CASNLNTPGYEQFF
TRBJ2-7 | few | NA | TRBV18 | TGTGCCAGCTCACCACCGGCGGATCCCTACGAGCAGTACTTC | CASSPPADPYEQYF
TRBJ1-1 | NA | TRBD1 | TRBV27 | TGTGCCAGCAGTTATACAGGGGGCCTTCGCCCCCCTGAAGCTTTCTTT | CASSYTGGLRPPEAFF
TRBJ2-2 | NA | TRBD1 | TRBV5-6 | TGTGCCAGCAGCTTAGGACAGGGGTCCGGGGAGCTGTTTTTT | CASSLGQGSGELFF
TRBJ2-7 | NA | NA | TRBV20-1 | TGCAGCATGAGAATTGCCGCCCAAGCCTACGAGCAGTACTTC | CSMRIAAQAYEQYF
TRBJ2-1 | NA | TRBD2 | TRBV20-1 | TGCAGAGGGACTAGCGGGAGAACGTCCTACAATGAGCAGTTCTTC | CRGTSGRTSYNEQFF
TRBJ2-7 | many | TRBD1 | TRBV18 | TGTGCCAGCTCACCAACGAGGACAGGCTCCTACGAGCAGTACTTC | CASSPTRTGSYEQYF
TRBJ2-5 | NA | NA | TRBV7-2 | TGTGCCAGCGGGCGATTTCGAGGGGGGGAGACCCAGTACTTC | CASGRFRGGETQYF
TRBJ2-1 | NA | TRBD1 | TRBV19 | TGTGCCAGTAGTCGGGTAACCGGGACAGGGAGCAATGAGCAGTTCTTC | CASSRVTGTGSNEQFF
TRBJ2-3 | many | TRBD2 | TRBV29-1 | TGCAGCGTTGAAATATTCCCACTAGCGCACACAGATACGCAGTATTTT | CSVEIFPLAHTDTQYF
TRBJ2-7 | NA | NA | TRBV10-3 | TGTGCCAACCGATTTGGTCCCAAGGACTACGAGCAGTACTTC | CANRFGPKDYEQYF
TRBJ2-3 | once | TRBD2 | TRBV7-3 | TGTGCCAGCAGCCCCGATAGCGGGGCGCACACAGATACGCAGTATTTT | CASSPDSGAHTDTQYF
TRBJ1-4 | many | NA | TRBV20-1 | TGCAGTGCTAGGTCTCCAACGGGAGATTCCAATAATGAAAAACTGTTTTTT | CSARSPTGDSNNEKLFF
TRBJ2-7 | many | NA | TRBV11-1 | TGTGCCAGCAGCCCTTTCGGGCGTACGGGGGAGCAGTACTTC | CASSPFGRTGEQYF
TRBJ1-3 | NA | TRBD1 | TRBV28 | TGTGCCAGCAGTTCCATTTGGGACAGGGAAGCCTCTGGAAACACCATATATTTT | CASSSIWDREASGNTIYF
TRBJ1-5 | many | NA | TRBV2 | TGTGCCAGCAGTGATGAGTGGAATCAGCCCCAGCATTTT | CASSDEWNQPQHF
TRBJ2-5 | few | NA | TRBV5-4 | TGTGCCAGCAGCCTTAGCGGACAAGAGACCCAGTACTTC | CASSLSGQETQYF
TRBJ1-2 | many | NA | TRBV5-1 | TGCGCCAGCAGGATAAAAGAGGAAGTCGGCTACACCTTC | CASRIKEEVGYTF
TRBJ1-1 | NA | NA | TRBV9 | TGTGCCAGCAGCGCTTCGACAAGGGAGGCTGAAGCTTTCTTT | CASSASTREAEAFF
TRBJ2-7 | many | NA | TRBV7-3 | TGTGCCAGCAGCTTAACCCCGTCCGAGCAGTACTTC | CASSLTPSEQYF
TRBJ2-1 | NA | TRBD2 | TRBV7-9 | TGTGCCAGCAGCTCCCCACTAGCGGGAGTCTCCTACAATGAGCAGTTCTTC | CASSSPLAGVSYNEQFF
TRBJ2-3 | many | TRBD2 | TRBV7-6 | TGTGCCAGCAGCTACTTAGCGGGAGCCACAGATACGCAGTATTTT | CASSYLAGATDTQYF
TRBJ1-2 | few | TRBD1 | TRBV18 | TGTGCCAGCTCGGCCGGGACAGACTCCTATGGCTACACCTTC | CASSAGTDSYGYTF
TRBJ2-1 | few | TRBD2 | TRBV29-1 | TGCAGCGCCGGTGGACTAGCGGGAAACAATGAGCAGTTCTTC | CSAGGLAGNNEQFF
TRBJ2-5 | many | TRBD1 | TRBV12-3/TRBV12-4 | TGTGCCAGCAGTTTAGTAATCGACAGGGCCGAGACCCAGTACTTC | CASSLVIDRAETQYF
TRBJ2-7 | many | TRBD2 | TRBV6-1 | TGTGCCAGCATTACTAGCGGGAGGGCCGAGGTTGGGCAGTACTTC | CASITSGRAEVGQYF
TRBJ2-7 | many | NA | TRBV11-2 | TGTGCCAGCAGCTCCAGACAGCGATCCTACGAGCAGTACTTC | CASSSRQRSYEQYF
TRBJ2-5 | many | NA | TRBV28 | TGTGCCAGCAGTCTAGCGTTACAAGAGACCCAGTACTTC | CASSLALQETQYF
TRBJ2-1 | few | TRBD1 | TRBV7-8 | TGTGCCAGCAGCTGGACAACCGGGACAGAGGGGAATGAGCAGTTCTTC | CASSWTTGTEGNEQFF
TRBJ2-1 | NA | NA | TRBV7-9 | TGTGCCAGCAGCATTGGCGGGAACGACGGGAATGAGCAGTTCTTC | CASSIGGNDGNEQFF
TRBJ1-2 | many | NA | TRBV5-5 | TGTGCCAGCAGTTTTTCACAGGACTCCAGCACGTATGGCTACACCTTC | CASSFSQDSSTYGYTF
TRBJ1-6 | NA | NA | TRBV25-1 | TGTGCCAGCAGTGAGTCCACACACCTCCACTTT | CASSESTHLHF